The following is a T cell receptor (beta chain) sequence with its context. Its antigen is not known. The data stem from a study of T cell responses to AZD1222 COVID-19 vaccine. Study findings and constraints: Vaccination with two AZD1222 doses was followed by a rise in Spike-specific TCR breadth and depth.

Sequencing was performed with immunoSEQ multiplex PCR; in TCRdb, only in-frame clones are kept and a portion is missing. The sample shows some 160,000 clones, about 88% of them seen only once. CDR1 is MNHEY and CDR2 is SMNVEV in the germline V gene (reference sequence). This CDR3 is 14 amino acids long. Trimming removed 5 bases at V and 4 bases at J, with 12 bases between. The TCR was taken from an adult in good health. The sample was peripheral blood, taken on day 0 of AZD1222 vaccination. This chain uses TRBV27 with TRBJ2-1; tentative D call: TRBD2 (6 bases). The CDR3 sequence: CASSPRGLYNEQFF. The CDR3 DNA follows: TGTGCCAGCAGTCCCCGGGGACTTTACAATGAGCAGTTCTTC.